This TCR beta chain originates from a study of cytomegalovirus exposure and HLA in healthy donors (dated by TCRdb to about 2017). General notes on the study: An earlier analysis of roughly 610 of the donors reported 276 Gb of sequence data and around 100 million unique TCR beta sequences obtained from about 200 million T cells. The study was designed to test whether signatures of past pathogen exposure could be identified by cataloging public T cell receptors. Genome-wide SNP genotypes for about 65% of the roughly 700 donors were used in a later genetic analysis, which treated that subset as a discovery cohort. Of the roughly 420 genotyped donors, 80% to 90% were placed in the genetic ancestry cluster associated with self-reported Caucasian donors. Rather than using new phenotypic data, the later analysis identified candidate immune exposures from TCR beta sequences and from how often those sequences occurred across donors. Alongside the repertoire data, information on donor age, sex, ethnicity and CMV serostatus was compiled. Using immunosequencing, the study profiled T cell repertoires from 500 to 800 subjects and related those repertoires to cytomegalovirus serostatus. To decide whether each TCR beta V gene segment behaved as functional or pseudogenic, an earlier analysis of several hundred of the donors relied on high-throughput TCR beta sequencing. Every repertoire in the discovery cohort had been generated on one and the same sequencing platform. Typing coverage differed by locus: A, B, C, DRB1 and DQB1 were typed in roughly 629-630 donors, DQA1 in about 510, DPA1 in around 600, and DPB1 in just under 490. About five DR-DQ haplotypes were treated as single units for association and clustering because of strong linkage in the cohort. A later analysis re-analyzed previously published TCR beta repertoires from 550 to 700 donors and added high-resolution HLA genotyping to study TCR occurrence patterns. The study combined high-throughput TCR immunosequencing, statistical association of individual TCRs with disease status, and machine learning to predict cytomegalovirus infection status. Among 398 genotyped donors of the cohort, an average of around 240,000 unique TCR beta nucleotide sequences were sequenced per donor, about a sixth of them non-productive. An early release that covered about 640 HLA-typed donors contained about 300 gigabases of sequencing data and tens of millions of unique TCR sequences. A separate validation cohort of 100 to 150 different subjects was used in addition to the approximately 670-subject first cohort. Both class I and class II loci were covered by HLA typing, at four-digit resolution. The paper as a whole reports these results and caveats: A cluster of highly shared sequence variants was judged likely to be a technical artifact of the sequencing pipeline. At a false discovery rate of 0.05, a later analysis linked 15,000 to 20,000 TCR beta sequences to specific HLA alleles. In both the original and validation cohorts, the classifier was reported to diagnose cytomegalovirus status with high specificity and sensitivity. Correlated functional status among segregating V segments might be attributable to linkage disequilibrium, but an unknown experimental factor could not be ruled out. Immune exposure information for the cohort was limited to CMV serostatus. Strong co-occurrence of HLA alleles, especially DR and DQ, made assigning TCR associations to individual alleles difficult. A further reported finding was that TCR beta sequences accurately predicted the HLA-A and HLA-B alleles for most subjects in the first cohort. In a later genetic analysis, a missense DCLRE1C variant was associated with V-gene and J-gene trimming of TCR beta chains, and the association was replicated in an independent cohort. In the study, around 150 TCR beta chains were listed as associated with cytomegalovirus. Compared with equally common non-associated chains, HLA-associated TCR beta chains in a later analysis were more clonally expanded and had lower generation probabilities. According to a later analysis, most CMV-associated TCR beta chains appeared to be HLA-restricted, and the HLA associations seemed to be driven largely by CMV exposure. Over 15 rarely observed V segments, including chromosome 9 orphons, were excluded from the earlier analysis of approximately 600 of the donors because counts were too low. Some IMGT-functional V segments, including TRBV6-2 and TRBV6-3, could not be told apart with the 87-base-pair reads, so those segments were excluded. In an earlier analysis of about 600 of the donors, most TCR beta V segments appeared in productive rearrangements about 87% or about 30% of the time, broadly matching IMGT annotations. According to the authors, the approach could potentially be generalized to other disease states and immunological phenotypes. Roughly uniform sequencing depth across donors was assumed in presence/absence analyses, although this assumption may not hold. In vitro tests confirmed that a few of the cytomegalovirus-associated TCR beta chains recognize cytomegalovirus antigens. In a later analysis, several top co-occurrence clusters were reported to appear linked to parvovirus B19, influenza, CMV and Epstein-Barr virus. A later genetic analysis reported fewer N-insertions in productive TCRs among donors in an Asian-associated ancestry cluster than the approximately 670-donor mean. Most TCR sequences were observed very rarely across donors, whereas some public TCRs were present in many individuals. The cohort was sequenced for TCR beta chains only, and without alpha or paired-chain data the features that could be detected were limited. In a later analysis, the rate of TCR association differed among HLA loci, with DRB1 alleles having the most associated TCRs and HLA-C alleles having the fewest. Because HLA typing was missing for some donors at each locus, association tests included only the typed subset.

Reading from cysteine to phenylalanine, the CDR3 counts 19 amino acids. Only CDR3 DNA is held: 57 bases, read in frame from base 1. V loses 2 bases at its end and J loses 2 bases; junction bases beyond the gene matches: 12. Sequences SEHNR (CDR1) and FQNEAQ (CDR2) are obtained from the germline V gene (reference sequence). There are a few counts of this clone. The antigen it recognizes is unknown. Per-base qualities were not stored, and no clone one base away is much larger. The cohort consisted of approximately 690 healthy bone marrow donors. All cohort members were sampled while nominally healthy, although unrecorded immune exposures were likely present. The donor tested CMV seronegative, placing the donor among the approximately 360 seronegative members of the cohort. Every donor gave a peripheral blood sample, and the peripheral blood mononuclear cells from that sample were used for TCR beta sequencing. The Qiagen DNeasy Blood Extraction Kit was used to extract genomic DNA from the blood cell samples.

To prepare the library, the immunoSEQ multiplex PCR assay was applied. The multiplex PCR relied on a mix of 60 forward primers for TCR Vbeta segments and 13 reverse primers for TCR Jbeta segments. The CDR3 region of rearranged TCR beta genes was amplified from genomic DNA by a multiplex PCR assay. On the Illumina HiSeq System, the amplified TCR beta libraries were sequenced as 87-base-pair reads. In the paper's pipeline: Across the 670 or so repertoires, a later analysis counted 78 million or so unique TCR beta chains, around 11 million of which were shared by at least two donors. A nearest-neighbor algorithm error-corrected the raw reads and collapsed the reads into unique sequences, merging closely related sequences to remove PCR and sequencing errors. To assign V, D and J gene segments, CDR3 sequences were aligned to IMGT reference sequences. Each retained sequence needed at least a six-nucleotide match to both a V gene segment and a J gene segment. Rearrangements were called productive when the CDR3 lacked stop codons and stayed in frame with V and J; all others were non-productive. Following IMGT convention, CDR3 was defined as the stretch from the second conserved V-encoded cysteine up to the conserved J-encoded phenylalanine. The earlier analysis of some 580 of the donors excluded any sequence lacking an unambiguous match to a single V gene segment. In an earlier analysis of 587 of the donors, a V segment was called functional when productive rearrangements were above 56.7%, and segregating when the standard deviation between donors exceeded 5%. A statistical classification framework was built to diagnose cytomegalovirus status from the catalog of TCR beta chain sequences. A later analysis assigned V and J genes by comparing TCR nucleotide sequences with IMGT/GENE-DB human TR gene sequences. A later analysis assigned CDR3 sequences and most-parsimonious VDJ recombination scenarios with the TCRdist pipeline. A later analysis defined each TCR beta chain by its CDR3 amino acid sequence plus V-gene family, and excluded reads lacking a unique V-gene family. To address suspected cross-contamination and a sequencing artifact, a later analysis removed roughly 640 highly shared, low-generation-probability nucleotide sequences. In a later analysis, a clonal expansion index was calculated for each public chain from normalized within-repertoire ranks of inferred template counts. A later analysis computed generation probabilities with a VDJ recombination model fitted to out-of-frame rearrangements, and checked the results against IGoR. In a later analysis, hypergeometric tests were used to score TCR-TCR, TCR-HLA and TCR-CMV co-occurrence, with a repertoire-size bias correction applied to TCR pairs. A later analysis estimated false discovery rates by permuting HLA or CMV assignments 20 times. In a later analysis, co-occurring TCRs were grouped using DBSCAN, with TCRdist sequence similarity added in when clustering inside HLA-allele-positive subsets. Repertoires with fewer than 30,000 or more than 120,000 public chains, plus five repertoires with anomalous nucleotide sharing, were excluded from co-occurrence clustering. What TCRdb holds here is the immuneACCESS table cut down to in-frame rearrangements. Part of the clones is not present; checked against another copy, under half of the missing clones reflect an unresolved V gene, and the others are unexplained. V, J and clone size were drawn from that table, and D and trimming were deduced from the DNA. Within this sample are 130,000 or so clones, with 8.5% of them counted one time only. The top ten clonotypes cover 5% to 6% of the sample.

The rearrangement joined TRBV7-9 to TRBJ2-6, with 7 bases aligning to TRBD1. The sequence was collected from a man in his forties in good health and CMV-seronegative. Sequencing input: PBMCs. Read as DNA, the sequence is TGTGCCAGCAGCTTACTTCCGGGACAGAAGTCGGCTGGGGCCAACGTCCTGACTTTC. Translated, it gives CASSLLPGQKSAGANVLTF.